This T cell receptor (beta chain) was identified in a study of radiotherapy plus CTLA-4 blockade in lung cancer (dated by TCRdb to 2017 to 2018). Background for the entire study: Among enrolled patients, roughly 17% had an objective response and 25% to 35% reached disease control.

Clipping removes 2 bases from V and 3 bases from J, with 2 as the unmatched junction base count. Its CDR3 holds 14 amino acids, cysteine through phenylalanine. The retained sequence is limited to the CDR3, 42 bases, with the frame set at the first base. Based on the germline V gene, the CDR1 and CDR2 sequences are SGHDT and YYEEEE. The full study reports these points: Early dynamic changes in blood T cell clones, together with increased serum interferon-beta after radiation, were reported as the strongest predictors of response. After treatment with radiotherapy and ipilimumab, TCR clones that came from tumors expanded in the peripheral blood.

To prepare the library, the immunoSEQ multiplex PCR assay was applied. The table was pulled from immuneACCESS by TCRdb, which kept in-frame rearrangements only. Such tables lose some clones; where checked, under half of the loss comes from unresolved V genes, and the rest has no known cause. The sample records about 39,000 clones, approximately 79% of which are singletons. Clones ranked in the top ten supply less than 25% of the sample. The study evaluated CTLA-4 blockade (ipilimumab) given together with focal radiation therapy in patients who had chemo-refractory metastatic non-small-cell lung cancer. Notes on this clone: Its antigen is still unknown. No base qualities exist here, and no much larger clone lies one base off it.

This TCR came from a human donor with non-small cell lung cancer that progressed on radiotherapy plus ipilimumab. This material consisted of peripheral blood, taken from a patient treated with radiotherapy plus ipilimumab. In this chain, TRBV5-6 is recombined with TRBJ1-2; 9 nucleotides in the junction match TRBD1. The CDR3 is CASSFWDRDYGYTF. Read as DNA, the sequence is TGTGCCAGCAGCTTCTGGGACAGGGACTATGGCTACACCTTC.